This T cell receptor beta chain was observed in a study of blood T cell repertoires in COVID-19. In the authors' workflow: Reference gene primer amplification gave estimated nucleated cell counts. Libraries were prepared by immunoSEQ multiplex PCR; TCRdb keeps only in-frame clonotypes and omits some of them. Clonal size and the V and J genes are those of that table, whereas D and trimming came from the DNA. The data contain fewer than 350,000 clones, roughly 90% of them singletons. The Seattle site enrolled patients during active infection and followed them longitudinally. V trimming: 6 bases; J trimming: 2 bases; junction bases outside the gene matches: 7. In germline, CDR1 is MDHEN, CDR2 SYDVKM. The CDR3 covers 16 residues.

This receptor was identified in a woman younger than 45 with COVID-19, enrolled during active disease. Sequencing input: peripheral blood. The chain joins TRBV28 to TRBJ2-3; TRBD2 agrees at 11 bases. Here the CDR3 DNA reads TGTGCCAGCAGGTCTAGCGGGAGGAGTCTCACAGATACGCAGTATTTT. Its protein is CASRSSGRSLTDTQYF.